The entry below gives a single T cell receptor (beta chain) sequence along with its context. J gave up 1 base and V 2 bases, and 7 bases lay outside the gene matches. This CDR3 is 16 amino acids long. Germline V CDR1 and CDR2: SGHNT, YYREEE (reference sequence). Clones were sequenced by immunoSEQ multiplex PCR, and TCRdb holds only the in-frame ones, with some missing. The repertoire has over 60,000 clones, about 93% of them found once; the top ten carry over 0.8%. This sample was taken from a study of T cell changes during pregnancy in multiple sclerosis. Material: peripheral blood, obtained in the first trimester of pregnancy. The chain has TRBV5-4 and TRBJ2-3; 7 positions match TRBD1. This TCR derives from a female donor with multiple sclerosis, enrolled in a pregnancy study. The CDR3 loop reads CASSLPRQGRTDTQYF. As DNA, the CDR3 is TGTGCCAGCAGCTTACCACGACAGGGCCGCACAGATACGCAGTATTTT.